These T cell receptor beta chains were read from a single sample in a study of cytomegalovirus exposure and HLA in healthy donors. Clones were read by immunoSEQ multiplex PCR, and TCRdb kept only the in-frame ones, dropping some. This sample has roughly 140,000 clones, with around 80% found just once. Sequenced sample: PBMCs. The receptors shown here come from a man under 40 in good health and CMV-seropositive. CDR3s include the opening cysteine and the closing phenylalanine or tryptophan. Each record gives: V gene, J gene, clone size, D gene, CDR3 length, CDR3 DNA, CDR3 protein. The D gene is left open where the match is weak. Size is stated for part of the rows, as once, few or many counts, or as a class when the clone is expanded.

>TRBV2|TRBJ2-7|-|-|14
TGTGCCAGCAGTGAACAGGGTGCCCACTACGAGCAGTACTTC
CASSEQGAHYEQYF
>TRBV11-3|TRBJ2-1|-|-|14
TGTGCCAGCAGCTTTAGTGGTACCTACAATGAGCAGTTCTTC
CASSFSGTYNEQFF
>TRBV5-1|TRBJ2-5|-|TRBD1|17
TGCGCCAGCAGCTTGGACAGGGGGCGATCGTTTATGGAGACCCAGTACTTC
CASSLDRGRSFMETQYF
>TRBV28|TRBJ1-1|-|TRBD1|17
TGTGCCAGCCAACTTAGGGGCTTTGGGGACAGGGCGGTCGAAGCTTTCTTT
CASQLRGFGDRAVEAFF
>TRBV28|TRBJ2-7|-|-|13
TGTGCCAGCAGCCCGACAGCTACCTACGAGCAGTACTTC
CASSPTATYEQYF
>TRBV4-3|TRBJ2-1|-|TRBD2|17
TGCGCCAGCAGCCAAGTATCTAGCGGGGGACCTTACAATGAGCAGTTCTTC
CASSQVSSGGPYNEQFF
>TRBV19|TRBJ2-1|-|-|13
TGTGCCAGTAGTTCTACTAGTTACAATGAGCAGTTCTTC
CASSSTSYNEQFF
>TRBV9|TRBJ2-5|once|TRBD1|15
TGTGCCAGCAGCGTACGGGGACAGGGTGATGAGACCCAGTACTTC
CASSVRGQGDETQYF
>TRBV28|TRBJ1-1|-|-|14
TGTGCCAGCAGTTTACAAGGGGGGGACACTGAAGCTTTCTTT
CASSLQGGDTEAFF
>TRBV10-2|TRBJ1-6|once|TRBD1|14
TGCGCCAGCAGCGGACAGGGCCAGACCTCACCCCTCCACTTT
CASSGQGQTSPLHF
>TRBV5-1|TRBJ2-7|-|-|16
TGCGCCAGCAGCCCGACGGCCCCGACAGGCGCCTACGAGCAGTACTTC
CASSPTAPTGAYEQYF
>TRBV28|TRBJ1-1|-|TRBD1|15
TGTGCCAGCAGTTTACAGGGGGCGCGGGACACTGAAGCTTTCTTT
CASSLQGARDTEAFF
>TRBV28|TRBJ2-1|-|-|17
TGTGCCAGCAGTCACCGTTTACGGGAGCGACGATGGTATGAGCAGTTCTTC
CASSHRLRERRWYEQFF
>TRBV11-2|TRBJ2-2|-|TRBD1|16
TGTGCCAGCAGCCCGGCCGGGACAGGGGCCACCGGGGAGCTGTTTTTT
CASSPAGTGATGELFF
>TRBV28|TRBJ2-7|once|-|12
TGTGCCAGCAGCCTAGTTATCAGAGAGCAGTACTTC
CASSLVIREQYF
>TRBV18|TRBJ2-7|-|-|16
TGTGCCAGCTCACCAAGTAAGGGACACCCTTCCTACGAGCAGTACTTC
CASSPSKGHPSYEQYF
>TRBV30|TRBJ2-7|-|-|13
TGTGCCTGGAACCGGGGGAACGTCTACGAGCAGTACTTC
CAWNRGNVYEQYF
>TRBV19|TRBJ1-4|-|TRBD1|15
TGTGCCAGTCGGGACTGGGACAGTTCTAATGAAAAACTGTTTTTT
CASRDWDSSNEKLFF
>TRBV6-1|TRBJ1-5|-|-|15
TGTGCCAGCACCTGGACAGAAATAAGCAATCAGCCCCAGCATTTT
CASTWTEISNQPQHF
>TRBV6-5|TRBJ1-4|once|TRBD1|15
TGTGCCAGCAGTTACTCGGGGACAGGGGATGAAAAACTGTTTTTT
CASSYSGTGDEKLFF
>TRBV28|TRBJ2-1|-|-|17
TGTGCCAGCAGTACCAGGTCACTTGGTCCGTCCTACAATGAGCAGTTCTTC
CASSTRSLGPSYNEQFF
>TRBV12-5|TRBJ2-7|once|TRBD2|15
TGTGCTAGTGGTACGGGGACTAGTGGTTCGAGGGAGCAGTACTTC
CASGTGTSGSREQYF